These 13 T cell receptor beta chains were sequenced from one sample in a study of CD8+CD57+ T cells in acquired aplastic anemia. Using genomic DNA as the template, TCR beta VDJ and CDR3 profiling was carried out. TCRdb reanalysed the reads using MiXCR and keeps one entry per CDR3 protein. The repertoire holds 210,000 or so distinct CDR3 sequences, with under 55% as singletons. Individuals selected for sequencing had exhibited CD8+CD57+ cell expansion on flow cytometry. Input material: sorted CD4+, CD8+, or CD8+CD57+ T cells (not recorded which) from PBMCs. The receptor source for this set is a human donor with aplastic anemia.

This clonotype was detected many times. J is TRBJ2-3 and V is TRBV6-6; 9 bases are shared with TRBD1. The CDR3 covers 15 residues. V was clipped by 6 bases and J by 3 bases; unmatched bases: 7. Germline values: CDR1 MNHNY, CDR2 SVGAGI (reference sequence). This chain's CDR3 is CASRYGQGPTDTQYF. In DNA form, the CDR3 reads TGTGCCAGCAGATACGGACAGGGGCCGACAGATACGCAGTATTTT.

There are many counts of this clonotype. The chain couples TRBV7-9 to TRBJ1-5; D not resolved. The germline gives CDR1 SEHNR, CDR2 FQNEAQ (reference sequence). The germline V and J ends were trimmed by 1 base and 7 bases, with 11 bases remaining between them. CDR3 length equals 14 residues. The CDR3 protein is CASSLDRGRQPQHF. The CDR3 DNA reads as TGTGCCAGCAGCTTAGATCGGGGAAGGCAGCCCCAGCATTTT.

This chain links TRBV20-1 with TRBJ1-5; 8 nucleotides match TRBD1. The CDR3 sequence is 14 residues long. V was clipped by 6 bases and J by 2 bases; unmatched bases: 6. Germline V gives CDR1 DFQATT, CDR2 SNEGSKA (reference sequence). CDR3 region: CSATDRAGNQPQHF. The CDR3 nucleotides read TGCAGTGCCACGGACAGGGCCGGCAATCAGCCCCAGCATTTT.

This clonotype occurred many times. The chain couples TRBV7-8 to TRBJ1-3, with D possibly TRBD1 on 6 matching bases. CDR1 is SGHVS and CDR2 is FQNEAQ in the germline V gene. V was cut by 5 bases and J by 4 bases, with 18 bases left in between. The CDR3 extends over 16 amino acids. DNA of the CDR3: TGTGCCAGCAGCCGTCACAGGGCCCAAGGAGGAAACACCATATATTTT. This translates into CASSRHRAQGGNTIYF.

Worth noting for this clonotype: A read error may account for a junction end that differs from germline. V gene TRBV7-3 combines with J gene TRBJ2-6; unclear D gene. CDR1 is SGHTA and CDR2 is FQGTGA in the germline V gene. The CDR3 contains 16 residues. The CDR3 protein is CASSLGPPSGTNVLTF. The DNA for the CDR3 is TGTGCCAGCAGCTTAGGACCGCCCTCTGGGACCAACGTCCTGACTTTC.

This clonotype was detected only a few times. V gene TRBV19 combines with J gene TRBJ2-7, with D tentatively TRBD1 or TRBD2 (5 bases each). Germline values: CDR1 LNHDA, CDR2 SQIVND (reference sequence). V lost 5 bases and J lost 5, with 13 bases in between. CDR3 length equals 13 residues. CDR3 residues: CASSFGARDEQYF. The DNA for the CDR3 is TGTGCCAGTAGTTTCGGGGCCAGGGACGAGCAGTACTTC.

This clonotype was seen a handful of times. J is TRBJ2-5 and V is TRBV7-2; 7 bases line up with TRBD2. This CDR3 is built from 14 residues. The junction had 4 bases not matched to a gene; V was cut back by 4 bases and J by 2 bases. Germline V gene data show CDR1 as SGHTA and CDR2 as FQGNSA. The CDR3 loop is CASSSSGAQETQYF. The CDR3 DNA follows: TGTGCCAGCAGCTCAAGCGGGGCACAAGAGACCCAGTACTTC.

Many counts were recorded for this clonotype. The CDR3 DNA follows: TGCAGTGCTAGGGTCAGGGGCGCCTCCACAGATACGCAGTATTTT. Translation: CSARVRGASTDTQYF. The V and J genes are TRBV20-1 and TRBJ2-3; D is possibly TRBD1 (6 bases). CDR1 is DFQATT and CDR2 is SNEGSKA in the germline V gene (reference sequence). Trimming pared 3 bases from V and 2 bases from J, leaving 15 bases between. The CDR3 sequence is 15 residues long.

The chain joins TRBV9 to TRBJ2-3, with D maybe TRBD1 (6 bases). V lost 0 bases to trimming and J lost 2 bases, with 10 bases between them. The CDR3 consists of 15 residues. CDR1 SGDLS and CDR2 YYNGEE come from the germline V gene. The CDR3: CASSVGTVHTDTQYF. The CDR3 DNA sequence: TGTGCCAGCAGCGTAGGGACAGTGCACACAGATACGCAGTATTTT.

Only a few counts were recorded for this clonotype. V gene TRBV18 combines with J gene TRBJ1-6, with D hard to call. V was trimmed by 2 bases and J by 10 bases, leaving 12 bases between them. This CDR3 region has 14 residues. CDR1 and CDR2 (germline): KGHSH, LQKENI. The CDR3 DNA sequence: TGTGCCAGCTCACCAGTGGACCCCGGCTCACCCCTCCACTTT. This sequence encodes CASSPVDPGSPLHF.

Concerning this clonotype itself: Germline is not matched at one junction end, which may reflect a read error. CDR3 loop: CASGLVQGQGTQYF. CDR3 DNA sequence: TGTGCTAGTGGTTTGGTCCAGGGCCAAGGGACCCAGTACTTC. The chain is built from TRBV12-5 and TRBJ2-5, with D possibly being TRBD1 (5 bases). Germline V gene lookup returns CDR1 LGHNT and CDR2 FRNRAP. The CDR3 length is 14 residues.

In its sample, this clonotype was seen many times. This sequence joins TRBV5-8 and TRBJ1-2; D might be TRBD1 (6 bases). This CDR3 has 14 amino acids. Looked up from germline, CDR1 is SGHTS and CDR2 is YDEGEE. V was clipped by 1 base and J by 3 bases, with 10 bases between them. The CDR3: CASSLQGGDYGYTF. DNA of the CDR3: TGTGCCAGCAGCTTGCAAGGGGGAGACTATGGCTACACCTTC.

This clonotype was detected ten times or more. The chain joins TRBV7-9 to TRBJ1-5; D possibly corresponds to TRBD1 (5 bases). The CDR3 contains 14 residues. Germline V gene sequence: CDR1 SEHNR, CDR2 FQNEAQ (reference sequence). The V end lost 2 bases, the J end lost 7 bases, and 12 bases lay between the germline ends. The CDR3: CASSLQGFGQPQHF. Here the CDR3 DNA reads TGTGCCAGCAGCTTACAGGGCTTTGGACAGCCCCAGCATTTT.